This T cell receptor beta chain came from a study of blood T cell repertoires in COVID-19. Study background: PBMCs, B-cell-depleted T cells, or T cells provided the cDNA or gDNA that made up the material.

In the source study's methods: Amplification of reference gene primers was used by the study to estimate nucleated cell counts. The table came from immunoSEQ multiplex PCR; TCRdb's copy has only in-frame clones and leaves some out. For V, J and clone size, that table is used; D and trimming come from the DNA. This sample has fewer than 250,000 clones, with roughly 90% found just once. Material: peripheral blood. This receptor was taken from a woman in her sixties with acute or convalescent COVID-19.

CDR3 coding DNA: TGTGCCAGCAGTTTTTGGAGGAACACCGGGGAGCTGTTTTTT. This encodes CASSFWRNTGELFF. The chain links TRBV28 to TRBJ2-2; D is unclear. V was clipped by 3 bases and J by 1 base, with 6 bases between them. This CDR3 comprises 14 residues. Germline assignment: CDR1 MDHEN and CDR2 SYDVKM. Supplemented by reference TRBV28 and TRBJ2-2, the full variable domain reads DVKVTQSSRYLVKRTGEKVFLECVQDMDHENMFWYRQDPGLGLRLIYFSYDVKMKEKGDIPEGYSVSREKKERFSLILESASTNQTSMYLCASSFWRNTGELFFGEGSRLTVL.